These 21 T cell receptor beta chains came from one sample sequenced in a study of OX40 agonist ivuxolimab in advanced cancers. The data were produced by immunoSEQ multiplex PCR, yet TCRdb's version contains in-frame clones alone and is incomplete. The table has about 100,000 clones, under 95% seen once. This specimen consisted of CD4+ or CD8+ T cells sorted from blood, obtained in a trial of the OX40 agonist ivuxolimab. The receptors were sampled from an adult with an advanced solid tumor such as melanoma, head and neck, liver or kidney cancer.

In its sample, this clone was seen once. The chain combines TRBV5-1 with TRBJ2-5, with 9 bases identical to TRBD1. There are 14 residues in the CDR3. CDR1 and CDR2 from the germline V gene are SGHRS and YFSETQ. J was trimmed by 5 bases and V by 3 bases; bases with no gene match: 5. This chain's CDR3 is CASSSEGTGETQYF. DNA for the CDR3: TGCGCCAGCAGCTCGGAGGGGACAGGGGAGACCCAGTACTTC.

The chain couples TRBV30 to TRBJ2-3; 9 nucleotides agree with TRBD2. The CDR3 loop spans 14 amino acids. The V and J ends lost 2 bases and 4 bases, in that order; junction bases with no gene match: 4. Germline assignment: CDR1 GTSNPN and CDR2 SVGIG (reference sequence). CDR3 bases: TGTGCCTGGAGTCGCCTAGCGGGACCAGATACGCAGTATTTT. This sequence encodes CAWSRLAGPDTQYF.

On this clone: The identical CDR3 is also encoded by other nucleotide sequences in the sample. V and J are TRBV10-1 and TRBJ1-1; tentatively, D is TRBD1 (6 bases). Trimming shortened V by 4 bases and J by 0 bases, and 6 bases separated the two germline ends. Germline V gene data show CDR1 as WNHNN and CDR2 as SYGVQD (reference sequence). The CDR3 has 13 residues. This CDR3 reads CASSGQVNTEAFF. CDR3 nucleotide sequence: TGCGCCAGCAGTGGACAGGTGAACACTGAAGCTTTCTTT.

This clone occurred once. The V call is TRBV30, the J call TRBJ1-2, with TRBD1 identical over 8 bases. This CDR3 has 15 amino acids. The junction had 11 bases not matched to a gene; V was cut back by 1 base and J by 7 bases. Germline CDR1 GTSNPN, CDR2 SVGIG (reference sequence). The CDR3 sequence is CAWSAADRAIGGYTF. CDR3 DNA sequence: TGTGCCTGGAGTGCCGCGGACAGGGCAATTGGTGGCTACACCTTC.

This chain uses TRBV9 with TRBJ2-7, with 7 bases that match TRBD1. This CDR3 is 15 amino acids long. Germline V gene data show CDR1 as SGDLS and CDR2 as YYNGEE. The trim removed 0 bases at V and 6 bases at J, leaving 9 bases unmatched. The CDR3 reads CASSVGTRDRREQYF. The CDR3 coding sequence is TGTGCCAGCAGCGTAGGTACCAGGGACAGACGCGAGCAGTACTTC. The full variable domain, its missing parts supplied by reference TRBV9 and TRBJ2-7, is DSGVTQTPKHLITATGQRVTLRCSPRSGDLSVYWYQQSLDQGLQFLIQYYNGEERAKGNILERFSAQQFPDLHSELNLSSLELGDSALYFCASSVGTRDRREQYFGPGTRLTVT.

The V and J genes are TRBV27 and TRBJ2-1; 10 bases are a match to TRBD2. The length of the CDR3 is 15 residues. Germline CDR1 MNHEY, CDR2 SMNVEV (reference sequence). The ends lost 3 bases at V and 8 bases at J; junction bases unmatched: 7. The CDR3 nucleotides read TGTGCCAGCAGTTTGATAAGCGGGAGGGCCCATGAGCAGTTCTTC. The encoded protein is CASSLISGRAHEQFF.

The chain is built from TRBV21-1 and TRBJ1-2. TRBV21-1 is deemed a pseudogene. This CDR3 is built from 12 residues. CDR3 sequence reads: CASSKVSLLPTF. CDR3 nucleotide sequence: TGTGCCAGCAGCAAAGTAAGCCTCCTCCCCACCTTC.

The rearrangement links TRBV29-1 to TRBJ2-1; 8 positions match TRBD1. With 7 bases clipped from V and 3 bases from J, the junction kept 8 bases outside the gene matches. The CDR3 sequence is 14 residues long. CDR1 SQVTM and CDR2 ANQGSEA come from the germline V gene. The CDR3, as DNA: TGCAGCGGGGCTAGGGACAGGTACTACAATGAGCAGTTCTTC. Protein sequence: CSGARDRYYNEQFF.

The chain joins TRBV9 to TRBJ2-3; 8 positions agree with TRBD2. The CDR3 consists of 17 residues. Germline V gene lookup returns CDR1 SGDLS and CDR2 YYNGEE. V dropped 0 bases and J dropped 5; count of bases not matched to a gene: 11. In DNA form, the CDR3 reads TGTGCCAGCAGCGTAGCTACGGGGGGGCCTGAGGGAGATACGCAGTATTTT. Amino acid sequence: CASSVATGGPEGDTQYF.

V usage is TRBV10-3 and J usage is TRBJ2-1, with 8 positions matching TRBD1. Germline V gene sequence: CDR1 ENHRY, CDR2 SYGVKD. V lost 6 bases, J lost 9 bases, and 10 bases stayed unmatched. The CDR3 is 14 amino acids. The CDR3 DNA is TGTGCCATCAGCGGACAGGGAGAGGTTGGTGAGCAGTTCTTC. Encoded protein: CAISGQGEVGEQFF.

V and J are TRBV5-1 and TRBJ2-5; D is ambiguous. The CDR3 is made up of 14 amino acids. V was cut by 4 bases and J by 1 base, with 11 bases left in between. The germline V gene has CDR1 SGHRS and CDR2 YFSETQ. This CDR3 is CASSPLQGQETQYF. CDR3 nucleotides: TGCGCCAGCAGCCCGCTTCAAGGCCAAGAGACCCAGTACTTC.

The rearrangement uses TRBV7-9 and TRBJ2-7, with D tentatively TRBD2 (5 bases). V lost 0 bases to trimming and J lost 4 bases, with 10 bases between them. The CDR3 length is 14 residues. Germline V gives CDR1 SEHNR, CDR2 FQNEAQ (reference sequence). The DNA of the CDR3 is TGTGCCAGCAGCTTAGCACAAGAGGGTTACGAGCAGTACTTC. It codes for CASSLAQEGYEQYF.

The rearrangement joins TRBV29-1 to TRBJ2-7, with 7 nucleotides matching TRBD1. Germline V gene lookup returns CDR1 SQVTM and CDR2 ANQGSEA. This CDR3 comprises 13 residues. J gave up 3 bases and V 5 bases, and 7 bases lay outside the gene matches. Here the CDR3 reads CSVTTGHGYEQYF. The CDR3 DNA follows: TGCAGCGTTACGACAGGGCATGGCTACGAGCAGTACTTC.

The chain has TRBV5-1 and TRBJ1-4, with 7 positions matching TRBD1. The CDR3 contains 14 residues. Germline V gene data show CDR1 as SGHRS and CDR2 as YFSETQ. V was pared by 4 bases and J by 4 bases, with 4 bases of the junction left unmatched. The CDR3 nucleotides read TGCGCCAGCAGCGGGGGACAGAATAATGAAAAACTGTTTTTT. Its protein is CASSGGQNNEKLFF.

This clone was recorded a few times. The chain employs TRBV5-6 and TRBJ2-1, with D perhaps matching TRBD1 or TRBD2 (6 bases each). Trimming left V 4 bases short and J 13 bases short, with 18 bases between. The CDR3 extends over 13 amino acids. Germline CDR1 SGHDT, CDR2 YYEEEE. The CDR3 region is CASSQGTPNIQFF. Here the CDR3 DNA reads TGTGCCAGCAGCCAGGGGACTCCGAACATCCAGTTCTTC. Full variable domain (remainder filled in from reference TRBV5-6 and TRBJ2-1): DAGVTQSPTHLIKTRGQQVTLRCSPKSGHDTVSWYQQALGQGPQFIFQYYEEEERQRGNFPDRFSGHQFPNYSSELNVNALLLGDSALYLCASSQGTPNIQFFGPGTRLTVL.

This clone was found once. The gene calls are TRBV6-1 and TRBJ2-1; TRBD1 agrees at 7 bases. Germline V gene data show CDR1 as MNHNS and CDR2 as SASEGT. The CDR3 totals 14 residues. The J segment lost 3 bases and the V segment lost 4 bases, leaving 3 bases of the junction unmatched. The CDR3 DNA is TGTGCCAGCAGTGTAAGGGACAGCTACAATGAGCAGTTCTTC. Its protein product is CASSVRDSYNEQFF.

The chain has TRBV2 and TRBJ2-1; the D call may be TRBD1 or TRBD2 (5 bases each). Germline V gene data show CDR1 as SNHLY and CDR2 as FYNNEI. The CDR3 totals 14 residues. The V gene lost 6 bases and the J gene lost 7 bases, with 16 bases spanning the gap. CDR3 protein: CASSRDPEGNEQFF. The CDR3 nucleotides are TGTGCCAGCAGCCGGGACCCCGAGGGTAATGAGCAGTTCTTC.

The chain is built from TRBV28 and TRBJ1-6; possible D gene TRBD1, 6 bases. CDR3 length: 14 residues. Germline CDR1 and CDR2: MDHEN and SYDVKM. With 7 bases removed from V and 9 bases from J, the gap between germline ends came to 16 bases. The CDR3 region has the DNA TGTGCCAGCATCTCGGGCCAGGGGTCTTCACCCCTCCACTTT. This translates into CASISGQGSSPLHF.

This chain links TRBV6-6 with TRBJ1-2, with 8 bases matching TRBD1. There are 15 residues in the CDR3. The germline V gene has CDR1 MNHNY and CDR2 SVGAGI (reference sequence). J lost 5 bases, V lost 4 bases, and 9 bases had no gene match. The CDR3, as DNA: TGTGCCAGCAGTTCAACAGGGGGGCCTACATATGGCTACACCTTC. It translates to CASSSTGGPTYGYTF.

The chain couples TRBV5-4 to TRBJ1-1; D may be TRBD1 (5 bases). Trimming cost V 0 bases and J 4 bases, with 19 bases left between them. From germline, CDR1 is SGHNT and CDR2 YYREEE (reference sequence). This CDR3 is built from 17 residues. The CDR3 sequence: CASSLEGSRGRSTEAFF. The CDR3 nucleotides read TGTGCCAGCAGCTTGGAAGGGTCCCGGGGGAGAAGCACTGAAGCTTTCTTT.

The rearrangement uses TRBV5-1 and TRBJ1-1; D gene uncertain. The CDR3 has 13 amino acids. V was shortened by 0 bases and J by 2 bases, with 5 bases between the two germline ends. Germline CDR1 is SGHRS and CDR2 is YFSETQ. The CDR3 loop reads CASSLGFNTEAFF. The DNA of the CDR3 is TGCGCCAGCAGCTTGGGGTTCAACACTGAAGCTTTCTTT.